The 21 T cell receptor beta chains below were found in one sample sequenced in a study of blood T cells in healthy people across ages. A sample-barcoded 5' primer and a J-beta primer mix were used in a second PCR of about 7 to 11 cycles. TCRdb used MiXCR to reprocess the 5' RACE reads, holding one entry per CDR3 protein. The data hold hundreds of thousands of distinct CDR3 sequences, with 56% observed a single time. The sample was blood. These receptors originate from a middle-aged man in good health.

Only a few counts were recorded for this clonotype. CDR3 in DNA: TGTGCCAGCAGTTTACTGTCGGGGCCCTACGAGCAGTACTTC. This encodes CASSLLSGPYEQYF. The V and J genes are TRBV27 and TRBJ2-7, with D tentatively TRBD1 or TRBD2 (5 bases each). Germline values: CDR1 MNHEY, CDR2 SMNVEV (reference sequence). V was pared by 2 bases and J by 2 bases, with 10 bases between. The CDR3 extends over 14 amino acids.

The chain joins TRBV28 to TRBJ2-5, with unresolved D. The CDR3 consists of 15 residues. CDR1 is MDHEN, CDR2 SYDVKM, per germline. Trimming pared 5 bases from V and 1 base from J, leaving 14 bases between. CDR3 residues: CASSANNMGQETQYF. CDR3 sequence (DNA): TGTGCCAGCAGTGCGAATAATATGGGCCAAGAGACCCAGTACTTC.

The count of this clonotype is one. A much larger clone differs from this one at a single base, so this may be a read error. The chain is built from TRBV6-2 or TRBV6-3 and TRBJ2-5; no clear D gene. The CDR3 loop spans 10 amino acids. Germline V lookup: CDR1 MNHEY, CDR2 SVGEGT. Deletions cut 6 bases from V and 11 bases from J, with 10 bases between. CDR3 bases: TGTGCCAGCAGGGGGAATGAGCAGTACTTC. As protein: CASRGNEQYF.

This clonotype came up once. V and J are TRBV6-5 and TRBJ1-6; the D is unclear. Germline V gene lookup returns CDR1 MNHEY and CDR2 SVGAGI. The V end lost 6 bases, the J end lost 8 bases, and 17 bases lay between the germline ends. This CDR3 contains 15 residues. CDR3 nucleotide sequence: TGTGCCAGCAGATACGGGGTGCTTCGGGATTCACCCCTCCACTTT. Translation: CASRYGVLRDSPLHF.

The V gene is TRBV30, the J gene TRBJ2-2; D remains ambiguous. This CDR3 contains 12 residues. Germline CDR1 is GTSNPN and CDR2 is SVGIG (reference sequence). V was shortened by 2 bases and J by 7 bases, with 8 bases between the two germline ends. CDR3 protein: CAWSFFYGELFF. The CDR3 DNA reads TGTGCCTGGAGTTTTTTCTACGGGGAGCTGTTTTTT.

The rearrangement uses TRBV9 and TRBJ1-1; D may be TRBD1 (5 bases). The CDR3 totals 15 residues. Germline values: CDR1 SGDLS, CDR2 YYNGEE. V was clipped by 0 bases and J by 7 bases, with 16 bases between them. CDR3 sequence: CASSVVTDSLHEAFF. The CDR3 nucleotides read TGTGCCAGCAGCGTAGTGACAGATTCCTTGCATGAAGCTTTCTTT.

This chain links TRBV7-2 with TRBJ2-3; tentatively, D is TRBD2 (6 bases). The CDR3 runs to 13 residues. The ends were cut back, 10 bases at V and 9 bases at J, with 20 bases in the middle. Germline V lookup: CDR1 SGHTA, CDR2 FQGNSA. The CDR3 protein is CATNGGDQITQYF. CDR3 nucleotides: TGTGCCACCAATGGCGGGGACCAGATAACGCAGTATTTT.

This rearrangement joins TRBV7-8 to TRBJ2-7; D call uncertain. V was clipped by 2 bases and J by 2 bases, with 10 bases between them. CDR1 is SGHVS and CDR2 is FQNEAQ in the germline V gene. The CDR3 loop spans 14 amino acids. CDR3 nucleotides: TGTGCCAGCAGCTTACAACCCGCCGCCTACGAGCAGTACTTC. This sequence encodes CASSLQPAAYEQYF. Filled out from reference TRBV7-8 and TRBJ2-7, the complete variable domain reads GAGVSQSPRYKVAKRGQDVALRCDPISGHVSLFWYQQALGQGPEFLTYFQNEAQLDKSGLPSDRFFAERPEGSVSTLKIQRTQQEDSAVYLCASSLQPAAYEQYFGPGTRLTVT.

This clonotype has a handful of counts. This chain joins TRBV3-1 and TRBJ2-5; 9 positions agree with TRBD2. Germline trimming cut 4 bases from V and 7 bases from J; bases unmatched to any gene: 10. This CDR3 has 15 residues. Germline loops: CDR1 LGHDT, CDR2 YNNKEL (reference sequence). This chain's CDR3 is CASSPEAGGLGTQYF. CDR3 nucleotide sequence: TGTGCCAGCAGCCCAGAAGCGGGGGGTTTAGGGACCCAGTACTTC.

This clonotype was counted between two and nine times. This chain links TRBV4-2 with TRBJ2-3, with D maybe TRBD2 (6 bases). Trimming shortened V by 3 bases and J by 5 bases, and 15 bases separated the two germline ends. Per germline, CDR1 LGHNA and CDR2 YNFKEQ. This CDR3 region has 15 residues. In DNA form, the CDR3 reads TGTGCCAGCAGCCATCCCACTAGCCAGGGAGATACGCAGTATTTT. Translation gives CASSHPTSQGDTQYF.

V and J are TRBV6-1 and TRBJ2-4; 8 nucleotides agree with TRBD2. The end of the DNA is better explained by TRBJ2-7, so the J call may be wrong. Germline assignment: CDR1 MNHNS and CDR2 SASEGT. The length of the CDR3 is 13 residues. CDR3 coding DNA: TGTGCCAGCACGGCTAGCGGGTTCTACGAGCAGTACTTC. Its translation: CASTASGFYEQYF.

This rearrangement joins TRBV12-3 or TRBV12-4 to TRBJ2-1; weak D call: TRBD2 (5 bases). V dropped 5 bases and J dropped 6 bases, with 14 bases sitting between them. This CDR3 region has 14 residues. CDR3 coding DNA: TGTGCCAGCAGTGTCGGGGATGCGGGCAATGAGCAGTTCTTC. Translation gives CASSVGDAGNEQFF.

This sequence joins TRBV7-9 and TRBJ2-3, with 9 bases that match TRBD1. V shed 4 bases, J shed 5 bases, and the junction held 10 bases outside the gene matches. This CDR3 spans 16 amino acids. Germline V CDR1 and CDR2: SEHNR, FQNEAQ (reference sequence). In DNA, the CDR3 is TGTGCCAGCAGCTCGCCCGGGACAGGGAGGCAAGATACGCAGTATTTT. This gives the protein CASSSPGTGRQDTQYF.

J is TRBJ2-3 and V is TRBV6-4; TRBD2 agrees at 10 bases. The V segment lost 6 bases and the J segment 5 bases; nucleotides outside the gene matches: 8. This CDR3 contains 15 residues. Germline V gene sequence: CDR1 MRHNA, CDR2 SNTAGT. CDR3 protein: CASSRSGRAEDTQYF. The CDR3 DNA sequence: TGTGCCAGCAGCCGCAGCGGGAGGGCTGAAGATACGCAGTATTTT.

The V call is TRBV20-1, the J call TRBJ2-3, with 10 bases lining up with TRBD2. The V gene end was trimmed by 6 bases and the J gene end by 8 bases; junction bases not matched to a gene: 17. The CDR3 has 16 residues. Germline V lookup: CDR1 DFQATT, CDR2 SNEGSKA (reference sequence). As DNA, the CDR3 is TGCAGTGCCCGGGCTAGCGGGAGAAGTGGGGTCGGTACGCAGTATTTT. This codes for CSARASGRSGVGTQYF.

This clonotype was detected a few times. The chain carries TRBV29-1 and TRBJ2-1; maybe TRBD1 (6 bases). This CDR3 comprises 14 residues. The ends were cut back, 3 bases at V and 4 bases at J, with 13 bases in the middle. Germline V lookup: CDR1 SQVTM, CDR2 ANQGSEA. CDR3 sequence reads: CSVDRQGHYNEQFF. The CDR3 DNA is TGCAGCGTTGATAGGCAGGGGCATTACAATGAGCAGTTCTTC.

This clonotype was recorded a few times. V gene TRBV29-1 combines with J gene TRBJ1-2; 9 nucleotides match TRBD1. The trim removed 3 bases at V and 2 bases at J, leaving 1 base unmatched. There are 13 residues in the CDR3. Germline V lookup: CDR1 SQVTM, CDR2 ANQGSEA. The CDR3 spells CSVDGTGNYGYTF. The CDR3 bases are TGCAGCGTTGACGGGACAGGGAACTATGGCTACACCTTC.

This clonotype was found a few times. The chain links TRBV24-1 to TRBJ2-5; a weak D match, TRBD2 (5 bases). The length of the CDR3 is 15 residues. The V and J ends lost 2 bases and 5 bases respectively, with 14 bases between them. In germline, CDR1 is KGHDR, CDR2 SFDVKD. CDR3: CATSDSGLGKETQYF. The CDR3 DNA follows: TGTGCCACCAGTGATTCGGGGTTGGGTAAGGAGACCCAGTACTTC.

The rearrangement links TRBV12-3 or TRBV12-4 to TRBJ1-5, with D tentatively TRBD1 (6 bases). Trimming stripped 6 bases from V and 7 bases from J, with 13 bases between. The CDR3 has 13 amino acids. Here the CDR3 reads CASRTGRGQPQHF. CDR3 nucleotide sequence: TGTGCCAGCAGGACAGGCCGTGGGCAGCCCCAGCATTTT.

The table lists this clonotype with a few counts. V and J are TRBV5-1 and TRBJ2-4; perhaps D is TRBD1 or TRBD2 (6 bases each). Per the germline V gene, CDR1 is SGHRS and CDR2 is YFSETQ. This CDR3 spans 15 amino acids. Deletions cut 3 bases from V and 0 bases from J, with 10 bases between. CDR3 coding DNA: TGCGCCAGCAGCTCGGGGGCACTAGCCAAAAACATTCAGTACTTC. Translating gives CASSSGALAKNIQYF.

The chain uses TRBV25-1 and TRBJ2-7, with D possibly being TRBD2 (6 bases). CDR1 is MGHDK, CDR2 SYGVNS, per germline. V lost 1 base, J lost 6 bases, and 16 bases lay in between. The CDR3 spans 15 residues. The CDR3 region has the DNA TGTGCCAGCAGTGAATTGGGACGGCCCGGGGGCGAGCAGTACTTC. Translating gives CASSELGRPGGEQYF.